The T cell receptor beta chain described here comes from a study of blood T cells in healthy people across ages. The V and J ends lost 4 bases and 2 bases, in that order; junction bases with no gene match: 6. This CDR3 spans 16 amino acids. Researchers collected about 9.6 milliliters of peripheral blood from every single donor. The use of a sample-barcoded 5' primer and a J-beta primer mix characterized a second PCR of about 6 to 11 cycles. TCRdb redid the calling of the 5' RACE reads with MiXCR, one entry per CDR3 protein. The sample lists more than 800,000 distinct CDR3 sequences, under 35% occurring once.

Sample: blood. The TCR comes from a woman of 80 years or more in good health. The rearrangement joins TRBV12-3 or TRBV12-4 to TRBJ2-1; 9 bases line up with TRBD1. The CDR3 spells CASSSRGQGPYNEQFF. The CDR3 DNA reads TGTGCCAGCAGTTCACGGGGACAGGGTCCCTACAATGAGCAGTTCTTC.